This T cell receptor (beta chain) derives from a study of CD8+ T cells in alopecia areata. On the study more broadly: Each day, treated patients took oral tofacitinib twice, at 5 to 10 mg per dose. Points from the study as a whole: Higher clonality than in normal scalp was seen in lesional scalp, especially alopecia totalis/universalis. Tofacitinib significantly lowered scalp clonality and expanded CD8+ clones among the top 100.

Remarks on this clone: No antigen is known for it.

CDR1 MNHEY and CDR2 SMNVEV come from the germline V gene (reference sequence). This CDR3 contains 15 residues. Trimming left V 5 bases short and J 2 bases short, with 14 bases between. As for treatment: oral pan-JAK inhibitor, 5-10 mg twice daily. The study team obtained lesional scalp punch biopsies and peripheral blood from alopecia areata patients. After isolation, RNA underwent reverse transcription to generate cDNA as the sequencing template. Some clones are missing from TCRdb's copy, which holds only in-frame ones; the method was immunoSEQ multiplex PCR. The table lists about 220,000 clones, about 50% of them singletons.

The input for sequencing was CD4+ T cells sorted from blood, taken at week 4, from a patient treated with tofacitinib. The chain is built from TRBV27 and TRBJ2-3; TRBD1 might be the D (6 bases). The receptor's source is a human donor with alopecia areata. The CDR3 reads CASSPGQQNTDTQYF. Written as DNA, the CDR3 is TGTGCCAGCAGTCCCGGACAGCAGAACACAGATACGCAGTATTTT.